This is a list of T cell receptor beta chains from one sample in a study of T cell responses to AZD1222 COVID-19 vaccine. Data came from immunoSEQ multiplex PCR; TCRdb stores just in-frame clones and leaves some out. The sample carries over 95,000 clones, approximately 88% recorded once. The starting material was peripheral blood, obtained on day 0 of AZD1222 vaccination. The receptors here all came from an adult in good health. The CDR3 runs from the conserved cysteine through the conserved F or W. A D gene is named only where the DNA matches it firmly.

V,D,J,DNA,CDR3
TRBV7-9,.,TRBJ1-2,TGTGCCAGCAGCTTAAACTATGGCTACACCTTC,CASSLNYGYTF
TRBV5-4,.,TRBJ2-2,TGTGCCAGCGCCTCGGACACTTCGAACACCGGGGAGCTGTTTTTT,CASASDTSNTGELFF
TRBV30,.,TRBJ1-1,TGTGCCTGGAGTGTAGGGTCCGTCACTGAAGCTTTCTTT,CAWSVGSVTEAFF
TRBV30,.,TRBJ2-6,TGTGCCTGGATCGGGGCAGACTCTGGGGCCAACGTCCTGACTTTC,CAWIGADSGANVLTF
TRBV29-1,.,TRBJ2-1,TGCAGCGTTGGTGGGAGTGAACCCTACAATGAGCAGTTCTTC,CSVGGSEPYNEQFF
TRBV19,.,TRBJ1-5,TGTGCCAGTAGTATAGACCAAAGCAGAACAGGACCCCAGCATTTT,CASSIDQSRTGPQHF
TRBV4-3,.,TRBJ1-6,TGCGCCAGCAGCCAAGAGGCAAGGCTTAATTCACCCCTCCACTTT,CASSQEARLNSPLHF
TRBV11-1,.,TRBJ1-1,TGTGCCAGCAGCCCCTTTGGGGTAGGGACGGCTTTCTTT,CASSPFGVGTAFF
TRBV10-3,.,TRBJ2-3,TGTGCCATCAGTGAGGAAATGGCCCACCTTCAGGCAGATACGCAGTATTTT,CAISEEMAHLQADTQYF
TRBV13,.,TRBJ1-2,TGTGCCAGCAGCTTAGCCTCACGCCTGGGGGTCCCCTATGGCTACACCTTC,CASSLASRLGVPYGYTF
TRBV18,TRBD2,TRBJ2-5,TGTGCCAGCTCACCACGGGTTAGCGGGAGCCAAGAGACCCAGTACTTC,CASSPRVSGSQETQYF
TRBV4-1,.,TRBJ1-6,TGCGCCAGCAGCCGCATATACGCCCCCAGGGCCCTTTGGTGGAATGATTCACCCCTCCACTTT,CASSRIYAPRALWWNDSPLHF
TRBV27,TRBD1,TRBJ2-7,TGTGCCAGCAGTATACAGGGGGCTAGCTACGAGCAGTACTTC,CASSIQGASYEQYF